This TCR beta chain was identified during a study of OX40 agonist ivuxolimab in advanced cancers. For the study at large: The mean age was approximately 60 years, ranging from 23 to 79, with less than 90% of participants male.

Study-level findings and limits: Mean expanded clone counts were higher in CD8+ than CD4+ T cells. At 0.1 to 3.0 mg/kg, CD4+ and CD8+ blood T cells expanded clonally by week 6.

For this clone: The antigen is undetermined.

Generated by immunoSEQ multiplex PCR, the TCRdb table keeps only in-frame clones and is missing some. The sample gives around 66,000 clones, roughly 90% of which show up once; roughly 1.2% is in the top ten. The material sequenced was CD4+ or CD8+ T cells sorted from blood, taken in a trial of the OX40 agonist ivuxolimab. The origin of this receptor is an adult with an advanced solid tumor such as melanoma, head and neck, liver or kidney cancer.

CDR3 in amino acids: CASSLQQWNEQFF. In nucleotides, the CDR3 is TGTGCCAGCTCACTCCAGCAGTGGAATGAGCAGTTCTTC. The chain employs TRBV18 and TRBJ2-1; no clear D gene. Germline V lookup: CDR1 KGHSH, CDR2 LQKENI. V was cut by 4 bases and J by 7 bases, with 11 bases left in between. The CDR3 contains 13 residues.